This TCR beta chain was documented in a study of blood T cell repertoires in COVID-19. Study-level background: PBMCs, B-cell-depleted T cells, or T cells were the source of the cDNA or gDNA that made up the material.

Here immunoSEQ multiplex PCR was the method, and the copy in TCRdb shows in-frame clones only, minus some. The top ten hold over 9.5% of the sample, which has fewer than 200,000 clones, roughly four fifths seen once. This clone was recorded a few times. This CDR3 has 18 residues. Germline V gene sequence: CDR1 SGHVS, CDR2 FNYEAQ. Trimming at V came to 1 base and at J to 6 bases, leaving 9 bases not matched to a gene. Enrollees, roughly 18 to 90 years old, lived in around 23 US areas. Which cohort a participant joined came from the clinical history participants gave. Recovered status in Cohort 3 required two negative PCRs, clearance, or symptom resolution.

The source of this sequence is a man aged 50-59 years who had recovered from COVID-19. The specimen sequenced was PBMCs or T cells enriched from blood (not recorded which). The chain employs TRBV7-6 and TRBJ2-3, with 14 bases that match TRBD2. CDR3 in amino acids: CASSLVLGTSGGPDTQYF. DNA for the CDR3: TGTGCCAGCAGCTTAGTCTTAGGGACTAGCGGGGGTCCTGATACGCAGTATTTT. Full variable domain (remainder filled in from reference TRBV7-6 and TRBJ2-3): GAGVSQSPRYKVTKRGQDVALRCDPISGHVSLYWYRQALGQGPEFLTYFNYEAQQDKSGLPNDRFSAERPEGSISTLTIQRTEQRDSAMYRCASSLVLGTSGGPDTQYFGPGTRLTVL.